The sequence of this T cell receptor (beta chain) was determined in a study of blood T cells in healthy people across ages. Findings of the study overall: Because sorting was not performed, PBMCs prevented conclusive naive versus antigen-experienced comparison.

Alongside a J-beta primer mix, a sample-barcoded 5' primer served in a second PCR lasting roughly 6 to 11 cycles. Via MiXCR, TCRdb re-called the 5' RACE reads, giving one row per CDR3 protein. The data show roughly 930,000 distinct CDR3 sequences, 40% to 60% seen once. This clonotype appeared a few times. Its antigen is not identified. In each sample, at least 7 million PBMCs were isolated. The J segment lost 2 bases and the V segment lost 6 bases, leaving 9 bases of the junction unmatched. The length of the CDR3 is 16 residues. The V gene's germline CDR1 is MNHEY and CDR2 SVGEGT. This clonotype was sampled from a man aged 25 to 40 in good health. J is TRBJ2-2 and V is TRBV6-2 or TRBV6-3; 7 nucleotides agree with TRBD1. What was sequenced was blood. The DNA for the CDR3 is TGTGCCAGCAGGCTTCTCGGGACAGCCAACACCGGGGAGCTGTTTTTT. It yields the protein CASRLLGTANTGELFF.